The text below deals with one TCR beta chain. The target antigen is unknown. TCRdb ran MiXCR on the RACE reads and lists one entry per CDR3 protein. The profile shows about 71,000 distinct CDR3 sequences, approximately 9.4% of them singletons. Time point here: patch test 1, 2 weeks after DPC sensitization. This sample's treatment: therapeutic diphenylcyclopropenone sensitization with weekly scalp DPC. Prior to each patch test being applied, blood was drawn. The sample is drawn from a study of human T cells and chemical hapten exposure. Study-level points and caveats: It was expanded TCRs that formed significantly more large CDR3 similarity clusters than controls did. There was no change with DPC sensitization in TCRs above 1 in 1000 frequency.

The CDR3 is 16 amino acids. The germline V gene encodes CDR1 MNHEY and CDR2 SVGEGT. Trimming shortened V by 6 bases and J by 2 bases, and 18 bases separated the two germline ends. This receptor was taken from a woman between 35 and 50 years old with alopecia areata. Some clones in this sample may be carry-over from other donors' samples. The rearrangement joins TRBV6-2 or TRBV6-3 to TRBJ2-3, with D perhaps given as TRBD1 or TRBD2 (5 bases each). The sequencing used whole blood, collected in connection with sensitization to the hapten diphenylcyclopropenone (DPC). For the CDR3, the DNA is TGTGCCAGCAGGGATTCCGGGGCCGCCCTCACAGATACGCAGTATTTT. This translates into CASRDSGAALTDTQYF.